This TCR beta chain was captured in a study of cytomegalovirus exposure and HLA in healthy donors. Across the whole study: Out of fewer than 400 genotyped donors, roughly 80% belonged to the Caucasian-associated ancestry cluster.

Amplification used 60 Vbeta primers and 13 Jbeta primers. Only in-frame clones appear in the TCRdb table, and some are missing; sequencing was by immunoSEQ multiplex PCR. In the table there are 180,000 or so clones, approximately 80% of which are singletons. For this clone: The antigen remains unidentified.

Points from the study as a whole: DRB1 showed the most TCR associations and HLA-C the fewest in a later analysis, as rates varied by HLA locus. Judged likely to be a sequencing artifact was a cluster of highly shared sequence variants.

The CDR3 length is 14 residues. CDR1 is MNHEY, CDR2 SMNVEV, per germline (reference sequence). The trim removed 3 bases at V and 2 bases at J, leaving 3 bases unmatched. The sequenced sample was PBMCs. The chain has TRBV27 and TRBJ2-5, with 7 positions matching TRBD2. This TCR was sampled from a female donor in good health and CMV-seronegative. CDR3 DNA sequence: TGTGCCAGCAGTTTGCTGGGGGGGCAAGAGACCCAGTACTTC. Amino acid sequence: CASSLLGGQETQYF.